One sample yielded the 19 T cell receptor beta chains listed below, sequenced in a study of blood T cell repertoires in COVID-19. Only in-frame clones appear in the TCRdb table, and some are missing; sequencing was by immunoSEQ multiplex PCR. The table records some 370,000 clones, roughly 86% of them present only once. The specimen sequenced was peripheral blood. The receptors derive from a young woman with COVID-19, enrolled during active disease.

This clone was counted only a few times. V and J are TRBV5-1 and TRBJ2-7; 10 nucleotides align to TRBD2. The trim removed 7 bases at V and 4 bases at J, leaving 14 bases unmatched. Per the germline V gene, CDR1 is SGHRS and CDR2 is YFSETQ. The CDR3 is made up of 16 amino acids. The CDR3 loop is CASSLRGTSVGYEQYF. In DNA form, the CDR3 reads TGCGCCAGCTCCCTTAGGGGGACTAGCGTGGGGTACGAGCAGTACTTC.

This clone was counted only a few times. The CDR3 DNA sequence: TGTGCCTGGAGTAGGGGCTTTAGCAATCAGCCCCAGCATTTT. It encodes CAWSRGFSNQPQHF. The chain couples TRBV30 to TRBJ1-5; tentatively, D is TRBD1 (5 bases). V lost 2 bases, J lost 0 bases, and 8 bases lay in between. The germline CDR1 and CDR2 sequences are GTSNPN and SVGIG (reference sequence). The CDR3 is 14 residues long. Combining the CDR3 with reference TRBV30 and TRBJ1-5 gives the whole variable domain SQTIHQWPATLVQPVGSPLSLECTVEGTSNPNLYWYRQAAGRGLQLLFYSVGIGQISSEVPQNLSASRPQDRQFILSSKKLLLSDSGFYLCAWSRGFSNQPQHFGDGTRLSIL.

The V and J genes are TRBV20-1 and TRBJ2-1; D is ambiguous. The V gene lost 3 bases and the J gene lost 4 bases, with 13 bases spanning the gap. Germline lookup yields CDR1 DFQATT and CDR2 SNEGSKA (reference sequence). The CDR3 covers 14 residues. CDR3 bases: TGCAGTGCTAGTCATCCCGGGTCTTACAATGAGCAGTTCTTC. Translation gives CSASHPGSYNEQFF.

This clone was counted once. In DNA form, the CDR3 reads TGTGCCAGCTCACCACCGGCGCAGGCCCACAAAAACATTCAGTACTTC. Translation gives CASSPPAQAHKNIQYF. The chain is built from TRBV18 and TRBJ2-4, with D hard to call. Germline CDR1 and CDR2: KGHSH and LQKENI. The CDR3 covers 16 residues. The germline V and J ends were trimmed by 0 bases and 3 bases, with 12 bases remaining between them.

The sample holds one count of this clone. The V and J genes are TRBV28 and TRBJ1-6; D is unresolved. The CDR3 sequence is 14 residues long. V was cut by 7 bases and J by 7 bases, with 14 bases left in between. CDR1 is MDHEN and CDR2 is SYDVKM in the germline V gene. The CDR3 loop reads CASIPIPQNSPLHF. The CDR3 coding sequence is TGTGCCAGCATTCCAATTCCCCAAAATTCACCCCTCCACTTT.

V usage is TRBV3-1 (or the pseudogene TRBV3-2) and J usage is TRBJ2-3; 8 bases align to TRBD1. The CDR3 covers 15 residues. Trimming cost V 2 bases and J 5 bases; bases outside gene matches: 6. Germline V gene sequence: CDR1 LGHDT, CDR2 YNNKEL (reference sequence). The CDR3 reads CASSQTGQGIDTQYF. Written as DNA, the CDR3 is TGTGCCAGCAGCCAAACAGGACAGGGTATAGATACGCAGTATTTT.

This chain links TRBV5-4 with TRBJ2-3, with D maybe TRBD2 (6 bases). This CDR3 is 13 amino acids long. Germline CDR1 reads SGHNT; CDR2 reads YYREEE (reference sequence). Between the trimmed V and J ends, which lost 2 bases and 6 bases, there was a span of 10 bases. The CDR3 region has the DNA TGTGCCAGCAGCTTAACGGCGGGGGATACGCAGTATTTT. Its translation is CASSLTAGDTQYF.

This chain uses TRBV6-5 with TRBJ2-7; tentatively, D is TRBD2 (6 bases). Trimming shortened V by 6 bases and J by 1 base, and 16 bases separated the two germline ends. In germline, CDR1 is MNHEY, CDR2 SVGAGI. The CDR3 spans 15 residues. The CDR3 nucleotides read TGTGCCAGCAGACCGTCCGGGGGACGGTCCTACGAGCAGTACTTC. As protein: CASRPSGGRSYEQYF.

This rearrangement joins TRBV19 to TRBJ2-2, with a tentative D call TRBD2 (5 bases). V lost 5 bases and J lost 6, with 10 bases in between. This CDR3 contains 13 residues. The germline V gene has CDR1 LNHDA and CDR2 SQIVND (reference sequence). This chain's CDR3 is CASSGGWAGELFF. Here the CDR3 DNA reads TGTGCCAGTAGTGGAGGATGGGCCGGGGAGCTGTTTTTT.

V is TRBV5-4 and J is TRBJ1-6; 7 nucleotides match TRBD1. The V gene end was trimmed by 1 base and the J gene end by 4 bases; junction bases not matched to a gene: 8. This CDR3 comprises 17 residues. Germline V lookup: CDR1 SGHNT, CDR2 YYREEE (reference sequence). The CDR3 region has the DNA TGTGCCAGCAGCTTGTACCTCGGGACAGTATATAATTCACCCCTCCACTTT. This gives the protein CASSLYLGTVYNSPLHF.

This clone was detected only a few times. This chain links TRBV7-9 with TRBJ2-2, with TRBD2 matching 9 bases. This CDR3 has 18 amino acids. The germline gives CDR1 SEHNR, CDR2 FQNEAQ (reference sequence). With 1 base clipped from V and 4 bases from J, the junction kept 10 bases outside the gene matches. The DNA for the CDR3 is TGTGCCAGCAGCTTAGGAAGGTCTAGCGGGATGGGCACCGGGGAGCTGTTTTTT. Translation: CASSLGRSSGMGTGELFF.

This sequence joins TRBV6-6 and TRBJ2-1; TRBD2 aligns across 8 bases. Per germline, CDR1 MNHNY and CDR2 SVGAGI (reference sequence). The CDR3 covers 15 residues. J lost 6 bases, V lost 2 bases, and 6 bases had no gene match. CDR3 DNA: TGTGCCAGCAGTTACACAGCGGGAGTGGGCAATGAGCAGTTCTTC. Protein sequence: CASSYTAGVGNEQFF.

The chain employs TRBV24-1 and TRBJ1-5, with D unclear. This CDR3 is 16 amino acids long. Germline V lookup: CDR1 KGHDR, CDR2 SFDVKD. Trimming removed 2 bases at V and 0 bases at J, with 10 bases between. CDR3 in DNA: TGTGCCACCAGTGATTCGGGAACGTTTAGCAATCAGCCCCAGCATTTT. Its translation is CATSDSGTFSNQPQHF.

V is TRBV6-5 and J is TRBJ2-5; TRBD2 matches at 9 bases. The V gene end was trimmed by 0 bases and the J gene end by 4 bases; junction bases not matched to a gene: 6. Germline-derived CDR1 and CDR2 are MNHEY and SVGAGI. This CDR3 spans 16 amino acids. Here the CDR3 reads CASSYSQREVRETQYF. The CDR3, as DNA: TGTGCCAGCAGTTACTCCCAGCGGGAGGTCAGAGAGACCCAGTACTTC.

The genes are TRBV2 and TRBJ2-7; the match to TRBD2 covers 7 bases. The CDR3 runs to 15 residues. The J segment lost 0 bases and the V segment lost 4 bases, leaving 6 bases of the junction unmatched. Germline-derived CDR1 and CDR2 are SNHLY and FYNNEI. The CDR3 DNA is TGTGCCAGCAGTGGAGGGGAGCGGGACTCCTACGAGCAGTACTTC. Amino acids: CASSGGERDSYEQYF.

The chain couples TRBV5-5 to TRBJ1-5; maybe TRBD1 (6 bases). V lost 0 bases, J lost 6 bases, and 19 bases lay in between. The CDR3 extends over 17 amino acids. Per the germline V gene, CDR1 is SGHKS and CDR2 is YYEKEE (reference sequence). The DNA of the CDR3 is TGTGCCAGCAGCTTGGCCGCTGAGAGGGGGTCTCGTCAGCCCCAGCATTTT. Residues: CASSLAAERGSRQPQHF.

This chain connects TRBV19 to TRBJ2-3, with 8 bases fitting TRBD2. V shed 4 bases, J shed 6 bases, and the junction held 6 bases outside the gene matches. This CDR3 has 14 residues. Germline CDR1 and CDR2: LNHDA and SQIVND (reference sequence). DNA for the CDR3: TGTGCCAGTAGTAACGGACTAGCTGCCGATACGCAGTATTTT. Its protein product is CASSNGLAADTQYF. Full variable domain (missing parts from reference TRBV19 and TRBJ2-3): DGGITQSPKYLFRKEGQNVTLSCEQNLNHDAMYWYRQDPGQGLRLIYYSQIVNDFQKGDIAEGYSVSREKKESFPLTVTSAQKNPTAFYLCASSNGLAADTQYFGPGTRLTVL.

The V call is TRBV25-1, the J call TRBJ2-7, with a possible D match to TRBD2 (6 bases). The V and J ends lost 1 base and 2 bases respectively, with 9 bases between them. Germline V gene sequence: CDR1 MGHDK, CDR2 SYGVNS. The CDR3 covers 14 residues. As DNA, the CDR3 is TGTGCCAGCAGTGAATGGAGGGTTCCCTACGAGCAGTACTTC. Translating it yields CASSEWRVPYEQYF.

Comment on this clone: Other DNA sequences in this sample translate to the same CDR3. J is TRBJ1-1 and V is TRBV6-1; 10 positions match TRBD1. The germline V gene has CDR1 MNHNS and CDR2 SASEGT. This CDR3 is built from 14 residues. Trimming cost V 3 bases and J 3 bases; bases outside gene matches: 1. CDR3: CASSEDRGDTEAFF. In nucleotides, the CDR3 is TGTGCCAGCAGTGAGGACAGGGGGGACACTGAAGCTTTCTTT.